The following is a T cell receptor beta chain sequence with its context. Only in-frame clones appear in the TCRdb table, and some are missing; sequencing was by immunoSEQ multiplex PCR. The sample holds 250,000 to 300,000 clones, around three quarters seen once. The sample is drawn from a study of blood T cell repertoires in COVID-19. Looking at the study overall: From T cells, B-cell-depleted T cells, or PBMCs came the material, which was cDNA or gDNA.

Germline assignment: CDR1 SGHTS and CDR2 YDEGEE. V lost 4 bases to trimming and J lost 4 bases; unmatched junction nucleotides: 11. The CDR3 is 15 residues long. The rearrangement links TRBV5-8 to TRBJ2-7; TRBD2 matches at 7 bases. Sequencing was carried out using peripheral blood. The receptor's source is a woman aged 80 or older with acute or convalescent COVID-19. CDR3 residues: CASSPKLQRGYEQYF. DNA of the CDR3: TGTGCCAGCAGCCCCAAGTTGCAGCGGGGATACGAGCAGTACTTC. Based on the CDR3 plus reference TRBV5-8 and TRBJ2-7, the full variable domain is EAGVTQSPTHLIKTRGQQATLRCSPISGHTSVYWYQQALGLGLQFLLWYDEGEERNRGNFPPRFSGRQFPNYSSELNVNALELEDSALYLCASSPKLQRGYEQYFGPGTRLTVT.